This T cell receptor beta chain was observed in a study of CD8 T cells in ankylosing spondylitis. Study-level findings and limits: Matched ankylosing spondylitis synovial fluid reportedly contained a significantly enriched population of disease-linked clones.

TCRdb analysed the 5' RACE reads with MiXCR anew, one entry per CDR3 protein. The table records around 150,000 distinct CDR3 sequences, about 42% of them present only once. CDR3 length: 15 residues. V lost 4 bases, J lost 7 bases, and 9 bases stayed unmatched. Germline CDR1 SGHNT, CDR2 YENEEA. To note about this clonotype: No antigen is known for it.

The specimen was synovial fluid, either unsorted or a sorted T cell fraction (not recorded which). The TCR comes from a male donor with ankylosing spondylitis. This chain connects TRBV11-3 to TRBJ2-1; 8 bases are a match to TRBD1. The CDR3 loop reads CASSWATQGANEQFF. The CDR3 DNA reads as TGTGCCAGCAGCTGGGCCACTCAGGGGGCGAATGAGCAGTTCTTC.